The entry below gives a single TCR beta chain sequence along with its context. Its antigen remains undetermined. Per-nucleotide qualities are absent, and no much larger clonotype sits a single base away. CDR3 length: 13 amino acids, cysteine to phenylalanine. Solely the CDR3 DNA is kept, with 39 bases framed from the first base. The V end gives up 7 bases and the J end 6 bases, leaving 10 bases in the junction not matched to a gene. Sequences SQVTM (CDR1) and ANQGSEA (CDR2) are obtained from the germline V gene. This record comes from a study of cytomegalovirus exposure and HLA in healthy donors (dated by TCRdb to 2015 to 2018). Describing the broader study: A later analysis indicated that the 95 to 150 validation repertoires were generated on the platform also employed for the approximately 700 repertoires of the first cohort. In addition to the first cohort of 650 to 800 subjects, a separate validation cohort of 120 different subjects was used. The study aimed to test whether signatures of past pathogen exposure could be identified by cataloging public T cell receptors. To predict cytomegalovirus infection status, the study combined high-throughput TCR immunosequencing, statistical association of individual TCRs with disease status, and machine learning. Here is what the overall study found, with its caveats: A later analysis lacked HLA typing for the validation cohort, so it scored co-occurrence in that cohort across all 130 or so repertoires. The study gave a list of about 150 TCR beta chains associated with cytomegalovirus. In vitro tests confirmed that a few of the cytomegalovirus-associated TCR beta chains recognize cytomegalovirus antigens. It was suggested by the authors that the approach could potentially be generalized to other disease states and immunological phenotypes. Subsequent analysis determined that TCRs grouped into clusters in the first cohort also showed a tendency toward co-occurrence across the approximately 120 validation repertoires, and 94% of cluster scores exceeded 0. The classifier was reported to diagnose cytomegalovirus status with high specificity and sensitivity in both the original cohort and the validation cohort. While some public TCRs were present in many individuals, most TCR sequences turned up only very rarely across donors.

Donors formed part of the validation cohort, which comprised 120 subjects and was distinct from the first cohort of under 850 subjects. The library was made by the immunoSEQ multiplex PCR assay. In the authors' own workflow: To diagnose cytomegalovirus status from the catalog of TCR beta chain sequences, a statistical classification framework was built. TCRdb holds this immuneACCESS table with in-frame rearrangements only. Some clones are missing; in checked studies, unresolved V genes explain under half, and the rest has no known cause. V, J and clone size derive from that table, while D and trimming were established from the DNA sequence. The sample has over 50,000 clones on record, roughly 92% of them singletons. Less than 6% of the sample lies in the top ten.

The chain links TRBV29-1 with TRBJ2-7, with TRBD1 matching 9 junction bases. This TCR derives from a man between 18 and 35 years old in good health and CMV-seropositive. Sequenced sample: PBMCs. The nucleotides are TGCAGCGCCCAACAGGGGGCAAGGGTCGAGCAGTACTTC. The encoded protein is CSAQQGARVEQYF.